The entry below gives a single TCR beta chain sequence along with its context. The method was immunoSEQ multiplex PCR; TCRdb's version includes in-frame clones alone and lacks a portion of them. The repertoire holds tens of thousands of clones, with 93% as singletons. This sample is part of a study of technical replicates of blood from several donors. The clonotype originates from a human donor in good health. Sequences were obtained from T cells isolated from PBMCs.

The CDR3 nucleotides read TGTGCCAGCATCCAGGCTGCAACTAATGAAAAACTGTTTTTT. Protein sequence: CASIQAATNEKLFF. The rearrangement joins TRBV2 to TRBJ1-4; no reliable D call. V was shortened by 7 bases and J by 0 bases, with 9 bases between the two germline ends. This CDR3 has 14 residues. Looked up from germline, CDR1 is SNHLY and CDR2 is FYNNEI.